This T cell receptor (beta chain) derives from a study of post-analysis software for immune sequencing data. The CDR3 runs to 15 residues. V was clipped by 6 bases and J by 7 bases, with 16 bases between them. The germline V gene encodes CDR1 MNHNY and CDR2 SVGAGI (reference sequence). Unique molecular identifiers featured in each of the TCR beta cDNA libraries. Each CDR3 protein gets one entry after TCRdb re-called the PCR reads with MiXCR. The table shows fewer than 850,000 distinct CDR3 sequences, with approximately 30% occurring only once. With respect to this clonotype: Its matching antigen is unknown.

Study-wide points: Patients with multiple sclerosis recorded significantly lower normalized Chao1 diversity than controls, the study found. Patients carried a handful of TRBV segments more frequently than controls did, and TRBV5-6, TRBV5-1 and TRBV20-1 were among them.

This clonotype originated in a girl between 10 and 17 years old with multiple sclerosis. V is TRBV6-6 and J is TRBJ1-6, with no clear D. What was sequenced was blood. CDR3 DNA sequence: TGTGCCAGCAGATCGTCTGGGGAACCAAATTCACCCCTCCACTTT. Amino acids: CASRSSGEPNSPLHF.